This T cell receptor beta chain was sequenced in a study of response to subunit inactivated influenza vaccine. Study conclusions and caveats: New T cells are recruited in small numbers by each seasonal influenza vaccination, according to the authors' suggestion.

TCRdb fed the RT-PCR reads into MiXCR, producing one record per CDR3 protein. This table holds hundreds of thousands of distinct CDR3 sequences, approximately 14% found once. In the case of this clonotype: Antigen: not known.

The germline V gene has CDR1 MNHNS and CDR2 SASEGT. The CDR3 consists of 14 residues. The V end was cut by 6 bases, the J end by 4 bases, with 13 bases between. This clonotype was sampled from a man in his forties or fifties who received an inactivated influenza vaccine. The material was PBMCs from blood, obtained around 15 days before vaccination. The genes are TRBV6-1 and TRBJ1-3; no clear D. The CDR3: CASSPGPVGNTIYF. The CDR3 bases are TGTGCCAGCAGCCCCGGCCCCGTGGGAAACACCATATATTTT.